This T cell receptor (beta chain) emerged from a study of shared clonotypes between healthy human individuals. CDR3 length: 13 residues. Germline CDR1 and CDR2: MNHNS and SASEGT. V was trimmed by 2 bases and J by 6 bases, leaving 9 bases between them. The method was immunoSEQ multiplex PCR; TCRdb's version includes in-frame clones alone and lacks a portion of them. The data show about 1 million clones, with around four fifths seen just once and approximately 1.3% held by the top ten. The sequenced material came from memory CD4+ T cells sorted from blood. Noted subset: CD45RA-negative fraction. This clonotype originated in a man younger than 35 in good health. This chain uses TRBV6-1 with TRBJ2-3; tentatively, D is TRBD1 (5 bases). The CDR3 sequence: CASSETPGDTQYF. The CDR3 DNA follows: TGTGCCAGCAGTGAAACCCCAGGGGATACGCAGTATTTT.